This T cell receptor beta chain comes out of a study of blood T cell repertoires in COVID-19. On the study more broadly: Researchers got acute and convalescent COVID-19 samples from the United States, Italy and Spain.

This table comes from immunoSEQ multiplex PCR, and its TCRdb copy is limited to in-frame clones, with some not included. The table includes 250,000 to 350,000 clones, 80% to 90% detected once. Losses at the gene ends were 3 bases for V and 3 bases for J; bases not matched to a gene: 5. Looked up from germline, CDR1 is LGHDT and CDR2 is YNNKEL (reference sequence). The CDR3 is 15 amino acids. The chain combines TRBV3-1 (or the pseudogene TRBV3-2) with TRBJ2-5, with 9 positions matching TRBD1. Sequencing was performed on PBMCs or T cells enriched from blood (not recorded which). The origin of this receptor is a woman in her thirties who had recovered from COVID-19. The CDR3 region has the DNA TGTGCCAGCAGCCATGGGACAGGGAGCGAAGAGACCCAGTACTTC. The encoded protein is CASSHGTGSEETQYF.